This T cell receptor (beta chain) was recorded in a study of shared clonotypes between healthy human individuals. In the study overall: Per donor, CD8 memory used one plate, CD8 naive used two, CD4 memory used three and CD4 naive used three.

Original analysis: Sequence data from immunoSEQ were junction-only and lacked quality scores; consequently, filtering differed. Method: immunoSEQ multiplex PCR; TCRdb's copy keeps in-frame clones and lacks some. V and J calls and clone size are as listed in that table; D and trimming were resolved from the DNA. The sample consists of roughly 1 million clones, around 74% of them appearing once. The germline V gene encodes CDR1 SGHAT and CDR2 FQNNGV. The CDR3 is made up of 16 amino acids. The V and J ends lost 4 bases and 4 bases, in that order; junction bases with no gene match: 10. Study findings and constraints: Rarefaction indicated that sorted-subset sequencing remained incomplete although depth was large.

This clone was observed a single time. Its antigen is unknown. The sequence came from a man aged 18 to 29 in good health. The V and J genes are TRBV11-2 and TRBJ2-1; TRBD1 agrees at 7 bases. The sequenced material came from memory CD4+ T cells sorted from blood. Subset meaning: CD45RA-negative fraction. The CDR3 spells CASSSMTGWGYNEQFF. In DNA form, the CDR3 reads TGTGCCAGCAGCTCAATGACAGGGTGGGGGTACAATGAGCAGTTCTTC.